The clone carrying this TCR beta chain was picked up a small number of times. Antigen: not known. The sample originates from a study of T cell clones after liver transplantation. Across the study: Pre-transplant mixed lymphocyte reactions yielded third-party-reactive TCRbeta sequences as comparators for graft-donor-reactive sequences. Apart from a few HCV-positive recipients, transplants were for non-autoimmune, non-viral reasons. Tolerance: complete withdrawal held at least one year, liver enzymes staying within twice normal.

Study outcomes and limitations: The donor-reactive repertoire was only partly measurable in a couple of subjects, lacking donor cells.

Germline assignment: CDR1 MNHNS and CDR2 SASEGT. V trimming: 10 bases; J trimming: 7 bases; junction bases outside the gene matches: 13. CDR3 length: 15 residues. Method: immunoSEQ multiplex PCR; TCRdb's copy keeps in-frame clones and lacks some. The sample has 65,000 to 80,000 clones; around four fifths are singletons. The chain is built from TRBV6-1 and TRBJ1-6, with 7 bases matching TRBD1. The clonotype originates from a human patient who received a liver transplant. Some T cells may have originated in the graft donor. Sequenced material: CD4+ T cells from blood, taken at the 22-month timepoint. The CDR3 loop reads CAIQPPRTGNSPLHF. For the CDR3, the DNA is TGTGCCATACAGCCGCCGAGGACAGGAAATTCACCCCTCCACTTT.